These 18 T cell receptor beta chains originate from one sample sequenced in a study of cytomegalovirus exposure and HLA in healthy donors. Primers for the PCR totalled 60 Vbeta and 13 Jbeta. Here immunoSEQ multiplex PCR was the method, and the copy in TCRdb shows in-frame clones only, minus some. The sample is made up of 45,000 to 60,000 clones, and the top ten hold 3% to 4% of it. Source material: PBMCs. All receptors come from a male donor in good health and CMV-seronegative.

The genes are TRBV7-3 and TRBJ2-5; TRBD1 agrees at 9 bases. Germline V gene lookup returns CDR1 SGHTA and CDR2 FQGTGA. V was pared by 6 bases and J by 5 bases, with 13 bases of the junction left unmatched. This CDR3 contains 16 residues. CDR3 coding DNA: TGTGCCAGCAGTTTAGGAACAGGGGGCGTCGAGGAGACCCAGTACTTC. Protein: CASSLGTGGVEETQYF.

The chain couples TRBV6-1 to TRBJ1-3; 8 bases line up with TRBD1. From germline, CDR1 is MNHNS and CDR2 SASEGT. The CDR3 has 15 amino acids. With V trimmed by 6 bases and J by 2 bases, 6 bases remained unmatched. The CDR3 here is CASSGTGRTGNTIYF. CDR3 bases: TGTGCCAGCAGCGGGACAGGCAGGACTGGAAACACCATATATTTT.

V is TRBV30 and J is TRBJ2-7; D remains ambiguous. Germline CDR1 GTSNPN, CDR2 SVGIG (reference sequence). Trimming cost V 0 bases and J 7 bases, with 7 bases left between them. This CDR3 has 11 amino acids. The CDR3: CAWSVLTEQYF. The CDR3 region has the DNA TGTGCCTGGAGTGTATTAACTGAGCAGTACTTC.

The chain employs TRBV7-2 and TRBJ1-2, with 9 bases aligning to TRBD1. The CDR3 contains 13 residues. Trimming removed 5 bases from V and 7 bases from J; junction bases left unmatched: 5. CDR1 is SGHTA and CDR2 is FQGNSA in the germline V gene. For the CDR3, the DNA is TGTGCCAGCAGCCCTGGGACAGGGAGTGGCTACACCTTC. Its protein product is CASSPGTGSGYTF.

The CDR3: CASSLVWISRTGNQETQYF. The CDR3 DNA reads as TGTGCCAGCAGCTTAGTCTGGATCTCACGAACCGGGAACCAAGAGACCCAGTACTTC. The V gene is TRBV7-9, the J gene TRBJ2-5; TRBD2 is a possible D gene (5 bases). CDR1 is SEHNR and CDR2 is FQNEAQ in the germline V gene (reference sequence). V lost 1 base and J 0 bases, leaving 21 bases between the germline ends. The length of the CDR3 is 19 residues.

Comment on this clone: The same CDR3 also results from other DNA sequences found in this sample. The chain has TRBV18 and TRBJ2-3, with D tentatively TRBD1 (6 bases). CDR3 length equals 14 residues. V shed 6 bases and J shed 3 bases, with 13 bases lying between them. CDR1 KGHSH and CDR2 LQKENI come from the germline V gene. In DNA, the CDR3 is TGTGCCAGCTCCCCCGTCGGACAGACAGATACGCAGTATTTT. Its translation: CASSPVGQTDTQYF.

The chain carries TRBV28 and TRBJ2-5; D might be TRBD2 (7 bases). Between the trimmed V and J ends, which lost 3 bases and 5 bases, there was a span of 19 bases. Germline CDR1 reads MDHEN; CDR2 reads SYDVKM. The CDR3 loop spans 16 amino acids. The CDR3 DNA is TGTGCCAGCAGTTTTCAGGGAGGGGGACGTGGGGAGACCCAGTACTTC. Protein sequence: CASSFQGGGRGETQYF. Supplemented by reference TRBV28 and TRBJ2-5, the full variable domain reads DVKVTQSSRYLVKRTGEKVFLECVQDMDHENMFWYRQDPGLGLRLIYFSYDVKMKEKGDIPEGYSVSREKKERFSLILESASTNQTSMYLCASSFQGGGRGETQYFGPGTRLLVL.

The chain couples TRBV18 to TRBJ2-7, with D perhaps TRBD2 (6 bases). V gave up 3 bases and J gave up 3 bases, with 12 bases separating them. CDR1 and CDR2 (germline): KGHSH, LQKENI. The CDR3 has 14 amino acids. The CDR3: CASSPAGSDYEQYF. CDR3 sequence (DNA): TGTGCCAGCTCACCGGCGGGGTCCGACTACGAGCAGTACTTC.

V and J are TRBV28 and TRBJ2-7; 8 nucleotides line up with TRBD2. CDR1 is MDHEN, CDR2 SYDVKM, per germline. Germline trimming cut 5 bases from V and 3 bases from J; bases unmatched to any gene: 0. The CDR3 is 12 amino acids. CDR3 coding DNA: TGTGCCAGCAGTCTAGCGGGCTACGAGCAGTACTTC. Translation: CASSLAGYEQYF.

The V gene is TRBV4-1, the J gene TRBJ2-5; TRBD1 aligns across 9 bases. The ends lost 3 bases at V and 4 bases at J; junction bases unmatched: 6. The CDR3 extends over 15 amino acids. Looked up from germline, CDR1 is MGHRA and CDR2 is YSYEKL. CDR3 nucleotides: TGCGCCAGCAGCCATTCCCTGGGACAGGGAGAGACCCAGTACTTC. Its protein is CASSHSLGQGETQYF.

The V and J genes are TRBV7-6 and TRBJ2-5, with 10 positions matching TRBD2. The V and J ends lost 1 base and 4 bases, in that order; junction bases with no gene match: 3. The CDR3 loop spans 15 amino acids. Germline CDR1 and CDR2: SGHVS and FNYEAQ. CDR3 bases: TGTGCCAGCAGCTTAGTAGCGGGGGGTAGAGAGACCCAGTACTTC. Amino acids: CASSLVAGGRETQYF. The variable domain in full, completed from reference TRBV7-6 and TRBJ2-5, reads GAGVSQSPRYKVTKRGQDVALRCDPISGHVSLYWYRQALGQGPEFLTYFNYEAQQDKSGLPNDRFSAERPEGSISTLTIQRTEQRDSAMYRCASSLVAGGRETQYFGPGTRLLVL.

The chain uses TRBV19 and TRBJ1-5, with 8 bases identical to TRBD1. Germline V CDR1 and CDR2: LNHDA, SQIVND (reference sequence). There are 13 residues in the CDR3. V lost 6 bases to trimming and J lost 7 bases; unmatched junction nucleotides: 5. Written as DNA, the CDR3 is TGTGCCAGTAGGGACAGGGAGGGACAGCCCCAGCATTTT. Its translation is CASRDREGQPQHF. Drawing the rest from reference TRBV19 and TRBJ1-5, the complete variable domain is DGGITQSPKYLFRKEGQNVTLSCEQNLNHDAMYWYRQDPGQGLRLIYYSQIVNDFQKGDIAEGYSVSREKKESFPLTVTSAQKNPTAFYLCASRDREGQPQHFGDGTRLSIL.

The rearrangement uses TRBV5-5 and TRBJ1-5; 12 nucleotides line up with TRBD1. V shed 5 bases, J shed 6 bases, and the junction held 9 bases outside the gene matches. This CDR3 contains 16 residues. The germline V gene has CDR1 SGHKS and CDR2 YYEKEE (reference sequence). CDR3 nucleotide sequence: TGTGCCAGCAGTCCGGGACAGGGGGCGCCGAGTCAGCCCCAGCATTTT. It codes for CASSPGQGAPSQPQHF.

CDR3: CASSTQQGAGGYTF. CDR3 coding DNA: TGTGCCAGCAGCACCCAACAGGGGGCAGGGGGCTACACCTTC. The chain uses TRBV7-2 and TRBJ1-2; 9 bases align to TRBD1. The junction had 9 bases not matched to a gene; V was cut back by 5 bases and J by 8 bases. This CDR3 has 14 amino acids. The V gene's germline CDR1 is SGHTA and CDR2 FQGNSA. Filled out from reference TRBV7-2 and TRBJ1-2, the complete variable domain reads GAGVSQSPSNKVTEKGKDVELRCDPISGHTALYWYRQSLGQGLEFLIYFQGNSAPDKSGLPSDRFSAERTGGSVSTLTIQRTQQEDSAVYLCASSTQQGAGGYTFGSGTRLTVV.

The chain couples TRBV6-1 to TRBJ2-1, with D perhaps matching TRBD1 (6 bases). CDR1 is MNHNS and CDR2 is SASEGT in the germline V gene. The CDR3 extends over 12 amino acids. Between the trimmed V and J ends, which lost 0 bases and 15 bases, there was a span of 12 bases. In nucleotides, the CDR3 is TGTGCCAGCAGTGAAGCCGGACAGCGGCTGTTCTTC. It translates to CASSEAGQRLFF.

The chain has TRBV10-2 and TRBJ1-2; D may be TRBD1 (5 bases). V lost 3 bases and J lost 8, with 13 bases in between. Germline CDR1 WSHSY, CDR2 SAAADI. This CDR3 comprises 13 residues. The CDR3 reads CASSDPGAGGYTF. In nucleotides, the CDR3 is TGCGCCAGCAGTGACCCCGGGGCGGGAGGCTACACCTTC.

The CDR3 here is CASSPGLAGAVSTDTQYF. The DNA for the CDR3 is TGTGCCAGCAGCCCGGGACTAGCGGGGGCCGTAAGCACAGATACGCAGTATTTT. The V and J genes are TRBV7-9 and TRBJ2-3; 14 bases are a match to TRBD2. Trimming took 5 bases from V and 0 from J; bases not matched to a gene: 7. The length of the CDR3 is 18 residues. Germline-derived CDR1 and CDR2 are SEHNR and FQNEAQ (reference sequence).

The genes are TRBV6-4 and TRBJ2-1; D is unresolved. Trimming left V 1 base short and J 7 bases short, with 8 bases between. CDR1 and CDR2 (germline): MRHNA, SNTAGT. The CDR3 consists of 13 residues. CDR3 sequence: CASSDLNTNEQFF. The CDR3 DNA reads TGTGCCAGCAGTGACTTGAACACAAATGAGCAGTTCTTC.